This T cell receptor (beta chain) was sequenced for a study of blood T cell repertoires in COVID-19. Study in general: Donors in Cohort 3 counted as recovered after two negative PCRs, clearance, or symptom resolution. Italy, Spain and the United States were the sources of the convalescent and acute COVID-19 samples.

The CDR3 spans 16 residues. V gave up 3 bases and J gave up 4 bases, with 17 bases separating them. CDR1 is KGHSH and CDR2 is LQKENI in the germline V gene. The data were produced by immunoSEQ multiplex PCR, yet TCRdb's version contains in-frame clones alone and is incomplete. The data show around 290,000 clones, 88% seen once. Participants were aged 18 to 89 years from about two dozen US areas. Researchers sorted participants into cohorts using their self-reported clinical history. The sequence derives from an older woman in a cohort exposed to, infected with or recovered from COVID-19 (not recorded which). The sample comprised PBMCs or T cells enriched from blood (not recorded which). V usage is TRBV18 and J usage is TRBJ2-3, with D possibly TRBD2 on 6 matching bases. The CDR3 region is CASSPKLVPGADTQYF. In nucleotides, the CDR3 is TGTGCCAGCTCACCTAAACTAGTCCCGGGGGCAGATACGCAGTATTTT. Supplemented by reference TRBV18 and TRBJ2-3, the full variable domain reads NAGVMQNPRHLVRRRGQEARLRCSPMKGHSHVYWYRQLPEEGLKFMVYLQKENIIDESGMPKERFSAEFPKEGPSILRIQQVVRGDSAAYFCASSPKLVPGADTQYFGPGTRLTVL.